The T cell receptor beta chain under discussion was sequenced for a study of OX40 agonist ivuxolimab in advanced cancers. For the wider study: Ivuxolimab was an agonistic, fully human IgG2 monoclonal antibody directed against OX40 (CD134), a costimulatory receptor. Prior anti-PD-1, anti-PD-L1 or anti-CTLA-4 therapy was permitted, and checkpoint inhibitors had been received by more than 35% of dose-escalation patients. The paper reports the monotherapy dose-escalation portion (N ≈ 50 patients) of the phase I ivuxolimab trial. Intravenous ivuxolimab was administered to patients every 2 weeks at six dose levels: 0.01, 0.1, 0.3, 1.5, 3 and 10 mg/kg. Of the 50 to 55 patients in dose escalation, about 20 had hepatocellular carcinoma, approximately 15 had melanoma, 9 had renal cell carcinoma and 9 had head and neck cancer. Three dose-escalation patients achieved partial responses, one with hepatocellular carcinoma and two with cutaneous melanoma. The purpose of peripheral TCRbeta sequencing was to test whether ivuxolimab changed TCR sequence diversity and led to clonal T-cell expansion. In the dose-escalation cohort, approximately 82% of patients were male, and the mean age was roughly 60 years, with a range of roughly 23 to 85. Overall study results and their limits: Which antigens the clonally expanded peripheral T cells were specific for was not determined. At doses of 0.1 to 3.0 mg/kg, clonal expansion of both CD4+ and CD8+ T cells in blood was seen between baseline and week 6. After ivuxolimab, CD8+ T cells had more expanded clones than CD4+ T cells on average. In the 0.1-3.0 mg/kg groups, partial responders had among the lowest normalized peripheral clonal expansion, particularly in CD8+ T cells. Low levels of normalized T-cell clonal expansion were also seen in some patients who did not respond.

The trial excluded patients who had a history of autoimmune disease or were on systemic immunosuppression. Peripheral blood for TCR sequencing was collected from all dose cohorts at baseline, on cycle 4 day 1, and on cycle 7 day 1. Samples came from an open-label, multicenter, first-in-human phase I dose-escalation trial of ivuxolimab. Adults with locally advanced or metastatic melanoma, renal cell, hepatocellular, or head and neck squamous cell carcinoma were enrolled in the trial. Before TCR sequencing, CD4+ T cells and CD8+ T cells were sorted from peripheral blood as separate populations. About this clone itself: Its antigen is currently not known. One base away there is no much larger clone; base qualities are not given. This sample also contains other DNA sequences that code for the same CDR3.

V is shortened by 2 bases, J by 0 bases, and the region joining them spans 6 bases. The germline V gene supplies CDR1 SGDLS and CDR2 YYNGEE. The CDR3 measures 13 amino acids from cysteine to phenylalanine. Only CDR3 DNA is held: 39 bases, read in frame from base 1. For sequencing of the TCRbeta CDR3 region, genomic DNA was extracted from the sorted cells. TCRbeta CDR3 regions were sequenced using the immunoSEQ Assay. Imported from immuneACCESS, the table was reduced by TCRdb to in-frame sequences with V and J called. These copies leave out some clones; in studies compared against another copy, an unresolved V gene accounts for under half, and the cause of the remainder is not known. This sample lists roughly 50,000 clones; around 83% were detected once. The biggest ten clones account for around 0.91% of the sample.

The chain uses TRBV9 and TRBJ2-7; perhaps TRBD2 is the D gene, with 5 bases matching. The receptor was derived from an adult with an advanced solid tumor such as melanoma, head and neck, liver or kidney cancer. The material sequenced was CD4+ or CD8+ T cells sorted from blood, taken in a trial of the OX40 agonist ivuxolimab. Here is the DNA: TGTGCCAGCAGCGTTGGGAGCTCCTACGAGCAGTACTTC. Translated, this gives CASSVGSSYEQYF.